This T cell receptor beta chain comes out of a study of blood T cell repertoires in COVID-19. Germline V gives CDR1 SGDLS, CDR2 YYNGEE. J was trimmed by 0 bases and V by 4 bases; bases with no gene match: 12. CDR3 length: 18 residues. Generated by immunoSEQ multiplex PCR, the TCRdb table keeps only in-frame clones and is missing some. Of approximately 200,000 clones listed, around 87% are singletons. The TCR comes from a woman in her 30s with active or convalescent COVID-19. J is TRBJ2-1 and V is TRBV9; TRBD2 matches at 8 bases. Input material: peripheral blood. This chain's CDR3 is CASSRQDRGGLSYNEQFF. CDR3 sequence (DNA): TGTGCCAGCAGCCGCCAAGACCGGGGGGGCCTCTCCTACAATGAGCAGTTCTTC.